A single sample is the source of the 19 T cell receptor beta chains below, sequenced in a study of blood T cell repertoires in COVID-19. TCRdb's table, derived via immunoSEQ multiplex PCR, lists solely in-frame clones and lacks some. This sample has about 120,000 clones, with less than 90% found just once. The specimen sequenced was peripheral blood. The receptors come from an elderly man with acute or convalescent COVID-19.

This chain connects TRBV29-1 to TRBJ2-7; a weak D match, TRBD2 (5 bases). The CDR3 totals 12 residues. Per the germline V gene, CDR1 is SQVTM and CDR2 is ANQGSEA. Trimming took 1 base from V and 9 from J, leaving 13 bases between them. CDR3 residues: CSVEVSGSGQYF. In DNA form, the CDR3 reads TGCAGCGTTGAAGTTTCGGGGTCTGGGCAGTACTTC.

With respect to this clone: Different DNA sequences within this sample yield the same CDR3. The V call is TRBV18, the J call TRBJ1-3; D not certain. The germline CDR1 and CDR2 sequences are KGHSH and LQKENI. The germline V and J ends were trimmed by 2 bases and 0 bases, with 5 bases remaining between them. This CDR3 comprises 14 residues. The CDR3 is CASSPGGSGNTIYF. DNA for the CDR3: TGTGCCAGCTCACCAGGCGGCTCTGGAAACACCATATATTTT. Full variable domain (outside the CDR3, taken from reference TRBV18 and TRBJ1-3): NAGVMQNPRHLVRRRGQEARLRCSPMKGHSHVYWYRQLPEEGLKFMVYLQKENIIDESGMPKERFSAEFPKEGPSILRIQQVVRGDSAAYFCASSPGGSGNTIYFGEGSWLTVV.

This clone was recorded once. The V and J genes are TRBV19 and TRBJ1-1, with a tentative D call TRBD1 (6 bases). CDR3 length equals 14 residues. The germline V gene encodes CDR1 LNHDA and CDR2 SQIVND (reference sequence). With 5 bases removed from V and 1 base from J, the gap between germline ends came to 11 bases. The CDR3 is CASSGPTGNTEAFF. The CDR3 nucleotides read TGTGCCAGTAGTGGGCCGACAGGGAACACTGAAGCTTTCTTT.

The gene calls are TRBV5-1 and TRBJ1-2; perhaps TRBD1 as D (6 bases). V was shortened by 2 bases and J by 6 bases, with 11 bases between the two germline ends. Per germline, CDR1 SGHRS and CDR2 YFSETQ. The CDR3 consists of 13 residues. The CDR3 reads CASSFGGADGYTF. Written as DNA, the CDR3 is TGCGCCAGCAGCTTCGGGGGGGCTGATGGCTACACCTTC.

The chain employs TRBV7-2 and TRBJ2-3, with D uncertain. CDR3 length: 9 residues. Germline loops: CDR1 SGHTA, CDR2 FQGNSA. Trimming took 5 bases from V and 14 from J, leaving 8 bases between them. The CDR3 DNA sequence: TGTGCCAGCAGCCGACTGGTGTATTTT. Translating gives CASSRLVYF.

V usage is TRBV5-4 and J usage is TRBJ2-7, with TRBD1 as a possible D gene (6 bases). Trimming shortened V by 2 bases and J by 0 bases, and 9 bases separated the two germline ends. Germline CDR1 SGHNT, CDR2 YYREEE (reference sequence). This CDR3 is built from 14 residues. The CDR3 sequence is CASSFTGNSYEQYF. CDR3 nucleotide sequence: TGTGCCAGCAGCTTCACAGGGAACTCCTACGAGCAGTACTTC. The full variable domain, in which reference TRBV5-4 and TRBJ2-7 provide the parts outside the CDR3, is ETGVTQSPTHLIKTRGQQVTLRCSSQSGHNTVSWYQQALGQGPQFIFQYYREEENGRGNFPPRFSGLQFPNYSSELNVNALELDDSALYLCASSFTGNSYEQYFGPGTRLTVT.

This clone has just one count. The chain joins TRBV6-2 or TRBV6-3 to TRBJ2-3; TRBD2 agrees at 10 bases. J gave up 8 bases and V 2 bases, and 1 base lay outside the gene matches. Germline V gene lookup returns CDR1 MNHEY and CDR2 SVGEGT. The CDR3 loop spans 13 amino acids. As DNA, the CDR3 is TGTGCCAGCAGTTACCCTAGCGGGGGTACGCAGTATTTT. Translating gives CASSYPSGGTQYF.

This clone was counted only a few times. This chain connects TRBV2 to TRBJ2-5, with 9 bases fitting TRBD1. Germline CDR1 is SNHLY and CDR2 is FYNNEI. J gave up 5 bases and V 2 bases, and 6 bases lay outside the gene matches. The CDR3 runs 15 residues. Here the CDR3 reads CASSELTGGGETQYF. Here the CDR3 DNA reads TGTGCCAGCAGTGAATTAACAGGGGGCGGTGAGACCCAGTACTTC.

The gene calls are TRBV9 and TRBJ1-6; tentatively, D is TRBD1 (5 bases). V shed 0 bases and J shed 8 bases, with 18 bases lying between them. Looked up from germline, CDR1 is SGDLS and CDR2 is YYNGEE. This CDR3 comprises 17 residues. DNA for the CDR3: TGTGCCAGCAGCGTAGGAAGCTTGGCAGTCAGGGATTCACCCCTCCACTTT. Amino acid sequence: CASSVGSLAVRDSPLHF.

This chain links TRBV2 with TRBJ1-5, with 7 bases aligning to TRBD1. V was pared by 6 bases and J by 1 base, with 6 bases of the junction left unmatched. In germline, CDR1 is SNHLY, CDR2 FYNNEI. CDR3 size: 15 residues. CDR3 protein: CASRRQGLSNQPQHF. DNA of the CDR3: TGTGCCAGCAGGCGACAGGGTCTAAGCAATCAGCCCCAGCATTTT. Variable domain in full (rest from reference TRBV2 and TRBJ1-5): EPEVTQTPSHQVTQMGQEVILRCVPISNHLYFYWYRQILGQKVEFLVSFYNNEISEKSEIFDDQFSVERPDGSNFTLKIRSTKLEDSAMYFCASRRQGLSNQPQHFGDGTRLSIL.

This chain's CDR3 is CASSAGTGAYNSPLHF. CDR3 nucleotide sequence: TGTGCCAGCAGTGCCGGGACAGGAGCCTATAATTCACCCCTCCACTTT. V is TRBV6-6 and J is TRBJ1-6, with 8 bases lining up with TRBD1. V dropped 5 bases and J dropped 2; count of bases not matched to a gene: 5. This CDR3 spans 16 amino acids. Germline V lookup: CDR1 MNHNY, CDR2 SVGAGI (reference sequence).

The chain uses TRBV13 and TRBJ2-7, with a possible D match to TRBD1 (6 bases). The CDR3 runs to 11 residues. Trimming shortened V by 4 bases and J by 7 bases, and 8 bases separated the two germline ends. CDR1 and CDR2 from the germline V gene are PRHDT and FYEKMQ (reference sequence). The CDR3 reads CASSSGEEQYF. CDR3 coding DNA: TGTGCCAGCAGCTCAGGGGAGGAGCAGTACTTC.

This clone has a single count. This chain links TRBV30 with TRBJ1-1; D unresolved. This CDR3 has 14 residues. CDR1 and CDR2 (germline): GTSNPN, SVGIG (reference sequence). The V and J ends lost 1 base and 2 bases respectively, with 11 bases between them. CDR3 DNA: TGTGCCTGGAGTGATACACCGGGAAACACTGAAGCTTTCTTT. It translates to CAWSDTPGNTEAFF.

The chain recombines TRBV5-1 with TRBJ2-3; TRBD1 might be the D (6 bases). The CDR3 totals 13 residues. Germline CDR1 SGHRS, CDR2 YFSETQ. Between the trimmed V and J ends, which lost 4 bases and 5 bases, there was a span of 11 bases. In DNA, the CDR3 is TGCGCCAGCAGCCTTCAAGGGGGAGATACGCAGTATTTT. Its translation is CASSLQGGDTQYF.

This clone is a singleton in its sample. CDR3 DNA: TGTGCCAGCAGTGAAGGGGGTAGCGGGAGGGCCTCGACAGATACGCAGTATTTT. As protein: CASSEGGSGRASTDTQYF. The chain joins TRBV6-1 to TRBJ2-3, with 11 positions matching TRBD2. There are 18 residues in the CDR3. Germline V lookup: CDR1 MNHNS, CDR2 SASEGT. The ends lost 1 base at V and 3 bases at J; junction bases unmatched: 9.

The chain is built from TRBV6-4 and TRBJ1-2, with 9 bases identical to TRBD1. The germline gives CDR1 MRHNA, CDR2 SNTAGT. J was trimmed by 3 bases and V by 4 bases; bases with no gene match: 3. The CDR3 consists of 14 residues. The CDR3 spells CASSAQGADYGYTF. CDR3 coding DNA: TGTGCCAGCAGTGCACAGGGGGCAGACTATGGCTACACCTTC.

V and J are TRBV12-3 or TRBV12-4 and TRBJ1-2; 7 bases map to TRBD1. Trimming at V came to 5 bases and at J to 4 bases, leaving 4 bases not matched to a gene. The CDR3 has 13 residues. The chain's CDR3 is CASSLGQIYGYTF. The CDR3 coding sequence is TGTGCCAGCAGTCTGGGACAGATCTATGGCTACACCTTC.

The chain carries TRBV4-2 and TRBJ1-4; 7 bases are a match to TRBD1. V lost 3 bases to trimming and J lost 7 bases; unmatched junction nucleotides: 5. The CDR3 is 14 residues long. CDR1 LGHNA and CDR2 YNFKEQ come from the germline V gene. The CDR3 protein is CASSHPGGGEKLFF. The CDR3, as DNA: TGTGCCAGCAGCCACCCAGGGGGTGGTGAAAAACTGTTTTTT.

The chain combines TRBV19 with TRBJ1-1; perhaps TRBD1 as D (5 bases). Germline V gene lookup returns CDR1 LNHDA and CDR2 SQIVND (reference sequence). The ends were cut back, 1 base at V and 10 bases at J, with 10 bases in the middle. The CDR3 runs 12 residues. CDR3 protein: CASSIVSQGAFF. The CDR3 DNA reads as TGTGCCAGTAGTATAGTGTCCCAGGGAGCTTTCTTT.